This record looks at one T cell receptor (beta chain) sequence and its context. Compared with germline, one end of the junction differs, possibly owing to a read error. This sample is drawn from a study of T cells in Graves' hyperthyroidism and ophthalmopathy. Study at large: The authors collected peripheral blood at initial diagnosis, before any treatment.

Stable hyperthyroidism: no ophthalmopathy progression over 18 months of follow-up. Each patient was aged 18 to 65 and had newly diagnosed hyperthyroidism of under 2 months' duration. On the basis of clinical symptoms, serum thyroxine and TRAb, thyroid ultrasound and orbital computed tomography, diagnoses were made. Germline loops: CDR1 ENHRY, CDR2 SYGVKD. The CDR3 runs 15 residues. The investigators amplified TCR beta CDR3 regions from RNA transcripts. TCR CDR3 underwent first-round RT-PCR with the HTBI primer set. TCRdb re-analysed the multiplex PCR reads in MiXCR, keeping a single row per CDR3 protein. Of 550,000 to 650,000 distinct CDR3 sequences in the sample, 14% were seen once.

The V and J genes are TRBV10-3 and TRBJ2-7; TRBD1 agrees at 7 bases. Sequencing input: blood. The receptor's source is a woman between 40 and 50 years old with Graves' hyperthyroidism. The CDR3 region has the DNA TGTACCATCAGTGATTCGGCAGGGGGTAGCTACGAGCAGTACTTC. Residues: CTISDSAGGSYEQYF.